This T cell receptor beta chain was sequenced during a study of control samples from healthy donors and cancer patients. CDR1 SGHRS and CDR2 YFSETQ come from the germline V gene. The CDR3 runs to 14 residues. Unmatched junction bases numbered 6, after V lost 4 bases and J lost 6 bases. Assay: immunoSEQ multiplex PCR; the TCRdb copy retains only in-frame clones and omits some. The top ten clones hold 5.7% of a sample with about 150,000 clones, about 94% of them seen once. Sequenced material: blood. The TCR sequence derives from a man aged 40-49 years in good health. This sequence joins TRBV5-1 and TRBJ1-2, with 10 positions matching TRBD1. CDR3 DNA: TGCGCCAGCAGCACAGGGACAGGGGCTGATGGCTACACCTTC. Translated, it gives CASSTGTGADGYTF.